This is a list of T cell receptor beta chains from one sample in a study of OX40 agonist ivuxolimab in advanced cancers. Clones were sequenced by immunoSEQ multiplex PCR, and TCRdb holds only the in-frame ones, with some missing. The sample records tens of thousands of clones, 75% to 90% being singletons. Sequences were derived from CD4+ or CD8+ T cells sorted from blood, sampled in a trial of the OX40 agonist ivuxolimab. These receptors all come from an adult with an advanced solid tumor such as melanoma, head and neck, liver or kidney cancer. Both conserved end residues are part of each CDR3. A D gene is named only where the DNA matches it firmly. Clone sizes are given selectively: once, few, many, or a class where the clone is expanded.

cdr3_nt cdr3_aa j_call clone_size d_call v_call
TGTGCCAGCAGTTTGCTGGCCAGGGACTCTCAGCACTTC CASSLLARDSQHF TRBJ2-7 NA NA TRBV28
TGCACCAGCAGCCCTAGGAGAGAGGGGGGCAGGGAGGGTGGCTACACCTTC CTSSPRREGGREGGYTF TRBJ1-2 NA NA TRBV1
TGTGCCAGCAGCTTAATCGCGAGCGAGCAGTACTTC CASSLIASEQYF TRBJ2-7 NA NA TRBV7-2
TGTGCCTGCCGACTAGGCTGGGGGATCACTGAAGCTTTCTTT CACRLGWGITEAFF TRBJ1-1 NA NA TRBV30
TGTGCCAGCAGCCTCGGGGGGGAGCCTAATGAAAAACTGTTTTTT CASSLGGEPNEKLFF TRBJ1-4 NA NA TRBV28
TGTGCCAGCAGCGTAGACAGGGTTGGGGAAAAACTGTTTTTT CASSVDRVGEKLFF TRBJ1-4 few NA TRBV9
TGTGCCAGCATTAACAGGGGTAATGAGCAGTTCTTC CASINRGNEQFF TRBJ2-1 NA TRBD1 TRBV6-5
TGTGCCAGCAGTAGCCTGGACCGAATGAACACTGAAGCTTTCTTT CASSSLDRMNTEAFF TRBJ1-1 once NA TRBV6-5
TGTGCCAGCAGTTACTCGGGACAGGGTACCTACGAGCAGTACTTC CASSYSGQGTYEQYF TRBJ2-7 NA TRBD1 TRBV6-5
TGCAGCGTTGGAGTCCAGGGGAACTATGGCTACACCTTC CSVGVQGNYGYTF TRBJ1-2 NA NA TRBV29-1
TGTGCCAGCAGCGCCGGGACAGGGGCTACCTACGAGCAGTACTTC CASSAGTGATYEQYF TRBJ2-7 NA TRBD1 TRBV7-9
TGCGCCAGCAGTGACGGCGGCAGCCAGACCCAGTACTTC CASSDGGSQTQYF TRBJ2-5 NA NA TRBV10-2
TGTGCCAGCTCACCGAACCGGGACAGACCATACGAGCAGTACTTC CASSPNRDRPYEQYF TRBJ2-7 NA TRBD1 TRBV18